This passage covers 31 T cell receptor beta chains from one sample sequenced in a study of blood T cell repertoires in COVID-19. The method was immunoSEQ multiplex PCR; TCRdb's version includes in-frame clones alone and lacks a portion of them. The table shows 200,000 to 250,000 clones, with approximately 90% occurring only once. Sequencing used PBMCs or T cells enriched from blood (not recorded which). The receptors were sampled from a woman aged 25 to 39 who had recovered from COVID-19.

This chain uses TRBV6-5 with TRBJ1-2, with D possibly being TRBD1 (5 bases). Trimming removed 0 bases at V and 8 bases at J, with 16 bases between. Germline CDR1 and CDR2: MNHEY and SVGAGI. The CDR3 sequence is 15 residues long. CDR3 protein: CASSYSSEGRVGYTF. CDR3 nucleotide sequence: TGTGCCAGCAGTTACTCGAGTGAGGGGAGGGTCGGCTACACCTTC.

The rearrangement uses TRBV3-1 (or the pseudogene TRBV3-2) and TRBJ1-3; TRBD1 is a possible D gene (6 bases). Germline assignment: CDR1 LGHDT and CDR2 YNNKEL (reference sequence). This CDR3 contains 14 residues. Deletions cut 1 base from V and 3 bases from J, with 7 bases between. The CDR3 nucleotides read TGTGCCAGCAGCCAAGGGACAGATGGAAACACCATATATTTT. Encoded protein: CASSQGTDGNTIYF.

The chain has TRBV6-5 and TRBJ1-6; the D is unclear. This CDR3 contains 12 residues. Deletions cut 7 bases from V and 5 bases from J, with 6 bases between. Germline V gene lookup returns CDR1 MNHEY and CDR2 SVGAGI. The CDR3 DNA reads TGTGCCAGCAAAACAGATAATTCACCCCTCCACTTT. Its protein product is CASKTDNSPLHF.

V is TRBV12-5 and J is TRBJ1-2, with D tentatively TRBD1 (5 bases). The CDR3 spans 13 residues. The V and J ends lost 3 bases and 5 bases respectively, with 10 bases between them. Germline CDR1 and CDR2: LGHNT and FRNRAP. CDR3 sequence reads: CASGLGAGYGYTF. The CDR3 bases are TGTGCTAGTGGTTTAGGGGCAGGGTATGGCTACACCTTC.

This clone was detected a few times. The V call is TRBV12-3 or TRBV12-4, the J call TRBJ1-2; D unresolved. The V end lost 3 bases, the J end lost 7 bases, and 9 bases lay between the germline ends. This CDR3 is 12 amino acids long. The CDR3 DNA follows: TGTGCCAGCAGTTTCACGCGCGGTGGCTACACCTTC. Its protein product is CASSFTRGGYTF.

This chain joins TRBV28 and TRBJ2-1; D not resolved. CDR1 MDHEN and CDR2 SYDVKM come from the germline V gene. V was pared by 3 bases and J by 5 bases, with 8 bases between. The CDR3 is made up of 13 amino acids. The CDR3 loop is CASSFGFNNEQFF. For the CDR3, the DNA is TGTGCCAGCAGTTTTGGCTTTAACAATGAGCAGTTCTTC. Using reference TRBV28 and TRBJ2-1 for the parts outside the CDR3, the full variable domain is DVKVTQSSRYLVKRTGEKVFLECVQDMDHENMFWYRQDPGLGLRLIYFSYDVKMKEKGDIPEGYSVSREKKERFSLILESASTNQTSMYLCASSFGFNNEQFFGPGTRLTVL.

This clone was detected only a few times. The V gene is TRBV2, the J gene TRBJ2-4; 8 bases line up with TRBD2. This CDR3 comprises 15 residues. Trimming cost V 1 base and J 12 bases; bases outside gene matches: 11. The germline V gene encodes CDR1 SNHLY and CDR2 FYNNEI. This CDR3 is CASSEVRGSGVSQYF. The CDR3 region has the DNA TGTGCCAGCAGTGAAGTGCGGGGTAGCGGGGTTAGTCAGTACTTC.

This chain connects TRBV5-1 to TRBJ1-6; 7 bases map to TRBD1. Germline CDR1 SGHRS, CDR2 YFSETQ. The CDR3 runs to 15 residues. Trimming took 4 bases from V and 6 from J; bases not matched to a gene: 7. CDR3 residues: CASSVRRDSNSPLHF. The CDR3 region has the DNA TGCGCCAGCAGCGTCCGCCGGGACAGTAATTCACCCCTCCACTTT.

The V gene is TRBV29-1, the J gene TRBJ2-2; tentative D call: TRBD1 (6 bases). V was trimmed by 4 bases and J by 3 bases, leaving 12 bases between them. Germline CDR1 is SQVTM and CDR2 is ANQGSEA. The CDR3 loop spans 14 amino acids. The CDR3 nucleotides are TGCAGCGTTGCAAAGGACAGCTACACCGGGGAGCTGTTTTTT. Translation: CSVAKDSYTGELFF.

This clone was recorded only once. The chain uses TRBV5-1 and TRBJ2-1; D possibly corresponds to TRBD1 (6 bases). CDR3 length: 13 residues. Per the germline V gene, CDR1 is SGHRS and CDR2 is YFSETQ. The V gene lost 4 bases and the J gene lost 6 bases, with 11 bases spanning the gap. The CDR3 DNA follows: TGCGCCAGCAGCGGGGACATCCTCAATGAGCAGTTCTTC. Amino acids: CASSGDILNEQFF.

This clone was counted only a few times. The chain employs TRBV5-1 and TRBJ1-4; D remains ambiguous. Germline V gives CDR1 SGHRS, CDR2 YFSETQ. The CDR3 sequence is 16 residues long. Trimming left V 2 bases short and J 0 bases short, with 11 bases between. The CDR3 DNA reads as TGCGCCAGCAGCTTAACTCATGATACAACTAATGAAAAACTGTTTTTT. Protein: CASSLTHDTTNEKLFF.

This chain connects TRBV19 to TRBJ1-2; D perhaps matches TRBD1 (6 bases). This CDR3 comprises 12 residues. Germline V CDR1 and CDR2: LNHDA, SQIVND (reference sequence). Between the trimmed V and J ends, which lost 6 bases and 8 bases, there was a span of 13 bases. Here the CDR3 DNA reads TGTGCCAGTAGGACCACAGGGTACGGCTACACCTTC. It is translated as CASRTTGYGYTF.

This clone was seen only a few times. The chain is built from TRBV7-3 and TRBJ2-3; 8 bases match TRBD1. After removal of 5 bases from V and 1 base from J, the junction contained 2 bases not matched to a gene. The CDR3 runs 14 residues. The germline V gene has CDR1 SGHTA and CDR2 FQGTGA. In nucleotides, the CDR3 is TGTGCCAGCAGCCCGACAGGGGGCACAGATACGCAGTATTTT. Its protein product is CASSPTGGTDTQYF.

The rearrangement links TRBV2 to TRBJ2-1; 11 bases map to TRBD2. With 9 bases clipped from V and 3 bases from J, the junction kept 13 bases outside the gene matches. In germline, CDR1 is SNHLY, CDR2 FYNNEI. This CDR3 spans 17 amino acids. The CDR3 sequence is CARRGVLAGGVYNEQFF. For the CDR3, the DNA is TGTGCCAGAAGAGGTGTCCTAGCGGGGGGAGTCTACAATGAGCAGTTCTTC.

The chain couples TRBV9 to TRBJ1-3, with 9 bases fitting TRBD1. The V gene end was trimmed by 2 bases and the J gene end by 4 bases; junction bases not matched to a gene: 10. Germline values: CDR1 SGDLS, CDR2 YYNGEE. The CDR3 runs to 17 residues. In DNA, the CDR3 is TGTGCCAGCAGCGTGGGGACAGGGAGAGTGTCCGGAAACACCATATATTTT. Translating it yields CASSVGTGRVSGNTIYF.

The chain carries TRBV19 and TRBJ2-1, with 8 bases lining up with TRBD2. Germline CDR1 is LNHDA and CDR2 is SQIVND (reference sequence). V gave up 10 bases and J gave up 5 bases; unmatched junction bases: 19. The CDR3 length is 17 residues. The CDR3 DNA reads TGTGCCACCACGATCGGTCCAACCGGGGGGGCAGACAATGAGCAGTTCTTC. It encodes CATTIGPTGGADNEQFF. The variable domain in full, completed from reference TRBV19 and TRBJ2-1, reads DGGITQSPKYLFRKEGQNVTLSCEQNLNHDAMYWYRQDPGQGLRLIYYSQIVNDFQKGDIAEGYSVSREKKESFPLTVTSAQKNPTAFYLCATTIGPTGGADNEQFFGPGTRLTVL.

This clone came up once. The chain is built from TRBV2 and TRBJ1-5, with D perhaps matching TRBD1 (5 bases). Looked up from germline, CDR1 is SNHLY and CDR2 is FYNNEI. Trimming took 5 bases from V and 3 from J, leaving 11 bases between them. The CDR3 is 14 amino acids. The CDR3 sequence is CASSKGHLNQPQHF. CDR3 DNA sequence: TGTGCCAGCAGTAAAGGACACCTCAATCAGCCCCAGCATTTT.

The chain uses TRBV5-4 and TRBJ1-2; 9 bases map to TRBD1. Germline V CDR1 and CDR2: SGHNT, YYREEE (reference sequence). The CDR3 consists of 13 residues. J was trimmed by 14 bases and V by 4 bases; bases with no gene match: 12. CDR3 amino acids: CASSGVRGQGRTF. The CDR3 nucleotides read TGTGCCAGCAGCGGAGTAAGGGGACAGGGTCGGACCTTC. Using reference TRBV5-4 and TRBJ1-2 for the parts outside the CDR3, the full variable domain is ETGVTQSPTHLIKTRGQQVTLRCSSQSGHNTVSWYQQALGQGPQFIFQYYREEENGRGNFPPRFSGLQFPNYSSELNVNALELDDSALYLCASSGVRGQGRTFGSGTRLTVV.

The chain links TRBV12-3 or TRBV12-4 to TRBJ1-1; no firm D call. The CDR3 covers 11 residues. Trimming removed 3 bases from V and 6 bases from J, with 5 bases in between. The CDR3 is CASSFLSEAFF. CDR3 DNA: TGTGCCAGCAGTTTCCTATCTGAAGCTTTCTTT.

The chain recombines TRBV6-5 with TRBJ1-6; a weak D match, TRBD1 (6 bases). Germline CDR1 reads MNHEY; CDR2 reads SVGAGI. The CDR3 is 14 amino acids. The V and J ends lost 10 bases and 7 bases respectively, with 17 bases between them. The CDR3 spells CATRWDTENSPLHF. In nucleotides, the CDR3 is TGTGCCACCCGGTGGGACACCGAGAATTCACCCCTCCACTTT.

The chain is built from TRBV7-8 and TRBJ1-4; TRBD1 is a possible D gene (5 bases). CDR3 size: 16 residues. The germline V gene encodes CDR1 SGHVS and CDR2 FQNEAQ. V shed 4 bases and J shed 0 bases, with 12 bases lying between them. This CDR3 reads CASSYRGSATNEKLFF. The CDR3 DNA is TGTGCCAGCAGCTACCGGGGGTCTGCAACTAATGAAAAACTGTTTTTT.

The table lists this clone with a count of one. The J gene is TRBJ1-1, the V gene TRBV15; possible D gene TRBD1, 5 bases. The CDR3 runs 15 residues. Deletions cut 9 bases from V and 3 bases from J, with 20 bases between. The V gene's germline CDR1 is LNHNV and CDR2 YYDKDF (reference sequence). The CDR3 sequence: CATSPGGTGYTEAFF. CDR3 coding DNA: TGTGCCACTTCGCCCGGAGGGACTGGCTACACTGAAGCTTTCTTT. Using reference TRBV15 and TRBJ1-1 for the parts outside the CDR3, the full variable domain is DAMVIQNPRYQVTQFGKPVTLSCSQTLNHNVMYWYQQKSSQAPKLLFHYYDKDFNNEADTPDNFQSRRPNTSFCFLDIRSPGLGDTAMYLCATSPGGTGYTEAFFGQGTRLTVV.

CDR3 protein: CASSESRRATEAFF. Here the CDR3 DNA reads TGTGCCAGCAGTGAATCCCGCAGGGCCACTGAAGCTTTCTTT. The chain uses TRBV25-1 and TRBJ1-1; TRBD1 might be the D (5 bases). The ends were cut back, 1 base at V and 4 bases at J, with 10 bases in the middle. This CDR3 comprises 14 residues. Germline CDR1 is MGHDK and CDR2 is SYGVNS.

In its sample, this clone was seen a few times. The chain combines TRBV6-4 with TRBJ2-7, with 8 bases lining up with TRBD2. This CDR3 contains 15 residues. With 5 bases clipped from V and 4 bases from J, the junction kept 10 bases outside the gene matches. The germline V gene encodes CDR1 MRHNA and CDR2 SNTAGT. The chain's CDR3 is CASSPQAGEPYEQYF. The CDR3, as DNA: TGTGCCAGCAGTCCACAAGCGGGGGAGCCATACGAGCAGTACTTC.

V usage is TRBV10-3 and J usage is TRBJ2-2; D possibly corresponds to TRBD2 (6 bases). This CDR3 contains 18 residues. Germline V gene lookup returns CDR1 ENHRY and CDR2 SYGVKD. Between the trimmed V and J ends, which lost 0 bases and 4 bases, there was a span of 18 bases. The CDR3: CAISESRIAARGTGELFF. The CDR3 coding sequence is TGTGCCATCAGTGAGTCCCGGATAGCGGCCCGGGGCACCGGGGAGCTGTTTTTT.

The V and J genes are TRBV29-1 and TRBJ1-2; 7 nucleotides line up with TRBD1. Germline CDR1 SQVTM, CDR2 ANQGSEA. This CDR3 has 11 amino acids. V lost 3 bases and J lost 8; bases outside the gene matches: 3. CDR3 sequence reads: CSVEIGGGYTF. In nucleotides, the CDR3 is TGCAGCGTTGAGATAGGGGGCGGCTACACCTTC.

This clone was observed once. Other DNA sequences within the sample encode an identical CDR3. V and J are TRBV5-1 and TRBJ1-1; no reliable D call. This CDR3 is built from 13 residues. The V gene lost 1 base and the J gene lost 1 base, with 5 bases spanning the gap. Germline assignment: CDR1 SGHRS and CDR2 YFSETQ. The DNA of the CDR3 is TGCGCCAGCAGCTTGACGGGGAACACTGAAGCTTTCTTT. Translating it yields CASSLTGNTEAFF.

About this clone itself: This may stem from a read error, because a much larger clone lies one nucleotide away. CDR3 in amino acids: CASRGDRGTEAFF. CDR3 nucleotide sequence: TGTGCCAGCAGGGGGGACAGGGGCACTGAAGCTTTCTTT. This chain connects TRBV12-3 or TRBV12-4 to TRBJ1-1; 10 bases fit TRBD1. The CDR3 has 13 residues. J lost 4 bases, V lost 6 bases, and 2 bases had no gene match.

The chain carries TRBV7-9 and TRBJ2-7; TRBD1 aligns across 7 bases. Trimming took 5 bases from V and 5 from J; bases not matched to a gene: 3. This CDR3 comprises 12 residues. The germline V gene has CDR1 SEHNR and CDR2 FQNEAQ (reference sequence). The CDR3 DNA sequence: TGTGCCAGCAGCCCCCAGGGGGACGAGCAGTACTTC. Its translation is CASSPQGDEQYF.

The CDR3 nucleotides are TGCGCCAGCAGTCTCAGTCCTAGCGGTTACAATGAGCAGTTCTTC. Residues: CASSLSPSGYNEQFF. V usage is TRBV4-1 and J usage is TRBJ2-1; TRBD2 matches at 7 bases. This CDR3 is 15 amino acids long. Germline CDR1 is MGHRA and CDR2 is YSYEKL. J gave up 4 bases and V 6 bases, and 9 bases lay outside the gene matches.

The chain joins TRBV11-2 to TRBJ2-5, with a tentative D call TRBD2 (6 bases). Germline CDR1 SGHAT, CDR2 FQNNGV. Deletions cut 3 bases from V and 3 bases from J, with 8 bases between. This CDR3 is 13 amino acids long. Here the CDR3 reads CASSFSGEETQYF. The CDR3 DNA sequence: TGTGCCAGCAGCTTTTCGGGGGAAGAGACCCAGTACTTC.